What follows is one TCR beta chain and its context. The data were obtained in a study of blood T cell repertoires in COVID-19. Study summary: Both acute and convalescent COVID-19 samples were obtained from the United States, Italy and Spain. PBMCs, B-cell-depleted T cells, or T cells provided the cDNA or gDNA that made up the material.

Original processing notes: For nucleated cells, counts were estimated from reference gene primer amplification. Assay: immunoSEQ multiplex PCR; the TCRdb copy retains only in-frame clones and omits some. Clone size and V and J calls were adopted from that table, with D and trimming inferred from the DNA. The sample contains just under 150,000 clones, more than 70% of which appear only once. Trimming removed 3 bases from V and 7 bases from J; junction bases left unmatched: 10. Germline-derived CDR1 and CDR2 are SEHNR and FQNEAQ (reference sequence). The CDR3 spans 17 residues. Sequencing was done on a sample of peripheral blood. The chain has TRBV7-9 and TRBJ2-1; 12 bases are a match to TRBD2. The sequence was obtained from a human donor in a cohort sampled during active COVID-19. CDR3 DNA: TGTGCCAGCAGCTTTCCTAGCGGGGGGGCCTTCCGTAATGAGCAGTTCTTC. It is translated as CASSFPSGGAFRNEQFF. The variable domain in full, with the rest retrieved from reference TRBV7-9 and TRBJ2-1, is DTGVSQNPRHKITKRGQNVTFRCDPISEHNRLYWYRQTLGQGPEFLTYFQNEAQLEKSRLLSDRFSAERPKGSFSTLEIQRTEQGDSAMYLCASSFPSGGAFRNEQFFGPGTRLTVL.